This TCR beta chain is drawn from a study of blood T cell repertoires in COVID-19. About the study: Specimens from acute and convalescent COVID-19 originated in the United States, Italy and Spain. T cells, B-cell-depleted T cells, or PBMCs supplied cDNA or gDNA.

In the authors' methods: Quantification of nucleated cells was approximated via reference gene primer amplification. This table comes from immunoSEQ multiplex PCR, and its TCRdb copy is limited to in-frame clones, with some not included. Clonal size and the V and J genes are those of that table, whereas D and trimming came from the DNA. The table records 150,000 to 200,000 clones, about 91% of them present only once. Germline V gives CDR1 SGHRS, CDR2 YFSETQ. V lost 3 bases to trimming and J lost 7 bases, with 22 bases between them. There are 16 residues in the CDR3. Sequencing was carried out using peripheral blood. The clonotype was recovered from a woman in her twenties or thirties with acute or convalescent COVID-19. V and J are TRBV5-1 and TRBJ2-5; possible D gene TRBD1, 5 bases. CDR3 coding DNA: TGCGCCAGCAGCTCGCCTCCAGGGTCCCAATTAGGGACCCAGTACTTC. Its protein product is CASSSPPGSQLGTQYF.